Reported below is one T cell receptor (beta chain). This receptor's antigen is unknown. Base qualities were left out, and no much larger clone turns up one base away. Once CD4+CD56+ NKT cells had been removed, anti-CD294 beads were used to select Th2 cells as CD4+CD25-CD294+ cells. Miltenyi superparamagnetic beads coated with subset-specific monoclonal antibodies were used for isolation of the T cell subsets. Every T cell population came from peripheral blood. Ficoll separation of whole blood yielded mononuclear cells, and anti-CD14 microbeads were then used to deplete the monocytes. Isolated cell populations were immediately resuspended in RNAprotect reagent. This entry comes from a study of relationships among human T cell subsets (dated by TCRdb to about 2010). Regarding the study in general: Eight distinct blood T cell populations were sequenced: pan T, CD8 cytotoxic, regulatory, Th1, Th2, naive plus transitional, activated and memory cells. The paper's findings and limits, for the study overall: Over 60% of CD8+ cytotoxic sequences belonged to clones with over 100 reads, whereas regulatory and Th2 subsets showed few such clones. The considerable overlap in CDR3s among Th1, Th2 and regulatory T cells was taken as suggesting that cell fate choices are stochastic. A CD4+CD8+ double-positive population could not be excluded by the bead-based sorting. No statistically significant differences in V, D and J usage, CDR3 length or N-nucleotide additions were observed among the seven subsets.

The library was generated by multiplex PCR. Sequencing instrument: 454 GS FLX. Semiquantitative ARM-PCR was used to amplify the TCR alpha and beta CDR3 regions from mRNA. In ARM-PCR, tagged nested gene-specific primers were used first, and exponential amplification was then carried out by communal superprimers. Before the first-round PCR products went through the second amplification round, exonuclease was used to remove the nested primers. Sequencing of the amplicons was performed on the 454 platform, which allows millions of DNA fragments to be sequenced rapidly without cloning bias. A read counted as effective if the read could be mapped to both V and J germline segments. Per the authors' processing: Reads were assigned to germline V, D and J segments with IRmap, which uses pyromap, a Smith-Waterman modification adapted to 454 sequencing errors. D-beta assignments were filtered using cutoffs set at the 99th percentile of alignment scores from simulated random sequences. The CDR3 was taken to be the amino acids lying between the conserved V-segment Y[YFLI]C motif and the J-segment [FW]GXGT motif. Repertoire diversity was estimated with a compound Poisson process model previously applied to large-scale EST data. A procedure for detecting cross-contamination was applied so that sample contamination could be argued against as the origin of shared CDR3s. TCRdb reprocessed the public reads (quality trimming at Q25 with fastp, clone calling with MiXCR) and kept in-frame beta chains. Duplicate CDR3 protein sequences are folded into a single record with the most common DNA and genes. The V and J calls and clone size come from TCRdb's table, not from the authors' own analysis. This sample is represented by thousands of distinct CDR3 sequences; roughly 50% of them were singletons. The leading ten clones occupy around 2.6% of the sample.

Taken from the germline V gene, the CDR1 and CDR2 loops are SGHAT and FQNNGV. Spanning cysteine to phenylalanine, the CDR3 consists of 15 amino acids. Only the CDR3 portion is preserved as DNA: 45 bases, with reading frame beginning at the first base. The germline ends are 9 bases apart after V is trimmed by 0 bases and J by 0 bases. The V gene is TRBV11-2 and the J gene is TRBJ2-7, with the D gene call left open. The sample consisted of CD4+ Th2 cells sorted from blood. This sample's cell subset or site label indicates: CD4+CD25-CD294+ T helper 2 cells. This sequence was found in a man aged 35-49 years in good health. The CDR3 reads CASSLEARISYEQYF. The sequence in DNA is TGTGCCAGCAGCTTAGAGGCCAGAATCTCCTACGAGCAGTACTTC.